The 20 T cell receptor beta chains below all came from one sample that was sequenced in a study of shared clonotypes between healthy human individuals. Clones were sequenced by immunoSEQ multiplex PCR, and TCRdb holds only the in-frame ones, with some missing. Among 1.4 million or so clones listed, around 98.5% were seen once. Sequencing was performed on naive CD4+ T cells sorted from blood. Subset here: CD45RA+ positively selected. Source of these receptors: a man aged 25-45 years in good health.

This chain uses TRBV6-1 with TRBJ1-2, with TRBD1 as a possible D gene (6 bases). This CDR3 is 17 amino acids long. With 2 bases removed from V and 5 bases from J, the gap between germline ends came to 21 bases. From germline, CDR1 is MNHNS and CDR2 SASEGT. The CDR3 protein is CASSERGGLAPLYGYTF. In DNA, the CDR3 is TGTGCCAGCAGTGAAAGGGGGGGCCTTGCACCCCTTTATGGCTACACCTTC.

The chain couples TRBV18 to TRBJ2-5; D call uncertain. The germline V and J ends were trimmed by 5 bases and 3 bases, with 10 bases remaining between them. The CDR3 length is 13 residues. CDR1 and CDR2 (germline): KGHSH, LQKENI. CDR3: CASSSKIKETQYF. The CDR3 nucleotides read TGTGCCAGCTCAAGCAAAATTAAAGAGACCCAGTACTTC.

The chain links TRBV5-4 to TRBJ2-3, with a weak D call TRBD2 (5 bases). The CDR3 has 15 residues. CDR1 SGHNT and CDR2 YYREEE come from the germline V gene (reference sequence). Deletions cut 3 bases from V and 0 bases from J, with 11 bases between. CDR3 sequence: CASSSGRTSTDTQYF. DNA of the CDR3: TGTGCCAGCAGCTCCGGACGGACTAGCACAGATACGCAGTATTTT.

The chain employs TRBV6-1 and TRBJ2-7; 11 bases are shared with TRBD1. The trim removed 5 bases at V and 4 bases at J, leaving 7 bases unmatched. From germline, CDR1 is MNHNS and CDR2 SASEGT. The CDR3 sequence is 15 residues long. The CDR3 coding sequence is TGTGCCAGCAGTCCCCGGACAGGGGGCGAATACGAGCAGTACTTC. Amino acid sequence: CASSPRTGGEYEQYF.

The rearrangement uses TRBV2 and TRBJ2-2; 7 bases agree with TRBD1. Trimming took 7 bases from V and 9 from J; bases not matched to a gene: 8. Germline CDR1 reads SNHLY; CDR2 reads FYNNEI. The CDR3 is made up of 13 amino acids. The DNA of the CDR3 is TGTGCCAGCAATTCCGACAGGGACCGGGAGCTGTTTTTT. This codes for CASNSDRDRELFF.

The chain joins TRBV7-2 to TRBJ2-2, with unresolved D. The germline V gene encodes CDR1 SGHTA and CDR2 FQGNSA. CDR3 size: 14 residues. Trimming took 3 bases from V and 6 from J, leaving 11 bases between them. The DNA of the CDR3 is TGTGCCAGCAGCTTCACGCTAGAGGCCGGGGAGCTGTTTTTT. As protein: CASSFTLEAGELFF.

This chain links TRBV9 with TRBJ2-3, with 10 bases lining up with TRBD2. There are 17 residues in the CDR3. V lost 3 bases and J lost 4; bases outside the gene matches: 11. Germline CDR1 is SGDLS and CDR2 is YYNGEE. The CDR3 DNA sequence: TGTGCCAGCAGCGCCCACGGAGCTAGCGGGAGCTCAGATACGCAGTATTTT. It is translated as CASSAHGASGSSDTQYF.

The chain recombines TRBV5-1 with TRBJ1-5, with unresolved D. The V end was cut by 1 base, the J end by 2 bases, with 10 bases between. The CDR3 has 15 amino acids. Germline values: CDR1 SGHRS, CDR2 YFSETQ. CDR3 sequence reads: CASSLQPTGNQPQHF. As DNA, the CDR3 is TGCGCCAGCAGCTTGCAACCCACAGGCAATCAGCCCCAGCATTTT.

The CDR3 region has the DNA TGTGCCAGCAGTGAAAGAAGGACATATAATGAGCAGTTCTTC. It codes for CASSERRTYNEQFF. The chain joins TRBV6-1 to TRBJ2-1, with D perhaps matching TRBD1 (5 bases). Looked up from germline, CDR1 is MNHNS and CDR2 is SASEGT. CDR3 length: 14 amino acids. V was cut by 2 bases and J by 7 bases, with 12 bases left in between.

V gene TRBV6-6 combines with J gene TRBJ1-5; 8 positions agree with TRBD1. From germline, CDR1 is MNHNY and CDR2 SVGAGI (reference sequence). The CDR3 has 16 amino acids. With V trimmed by 2 bases and J by 7 bases, 10 bases remained unmatched. CDR3 nucleotide sequence: TGTGCCAGCAGTTACCTTGCAGGGGGCAATGGACAGCCCCAGCATTTT. Its protein is CASSYLAGGNGQPQHF.

J is TRBJ1-2 and V is TRBV28; D not certain. V lost 1 base and J 7 bases, leaving 13 bases between the germline ends. The CDR3 has 14 amino acids. Germline CDR1 and CDR2: MDHEN and SYDVKM. CDR3 region: CASSLFSETGGYTF. CDR3 DNA: TGTGCCAGCAGTTTATTCTCAGAGACTGGTGGCTACACCTTC.

A remark on this clone: The identical CDR3 is also encoded by other nucleotide sequences in the sample. This chain links TRBV28 with TRBJ2-5, with D unclear. Germline assignment: CDR1 MDHEN and CDR2 SYDVKM. V shed 2 bases and J shed 3 bases, with 7 bases lying between them. The CDR3 is 13 amino acids. The CDR3 reads CASSLGSKETQYF. The CDR3 DNA follows: TGTGCCAGCAGTTTAGGTTCAAAAGAGACCCAGTACTTC.

The gene calls are TRBV7-9 and TRBJ2-3; 11 bases fit TRBD2. V was clipped by 5 bases and J by 5 bases; unmatched bases: 9. From germline, CDR1 is SEHNR and CDR2 FQNEAQ (reference sequence). This CDR3 has 16 amino acids. For the CDR3, the DNA is TGTGCCAGCAGCCGGTATACTAGCGGGAGTGGAGATACGCAGTATTTT. As protein: CASSRYTSGSGDTQYF.

The rearrangement joins TRBV5-1 to TRBJ1-1, with a tentative D call TRBD1 (6 bases). CDR3 length: 13 residues. The V and J ends lost 2 bases and 6 bases respectively, with 11 bases between them. The germline CDR1 and CDR2 sequences are SGHRS and YFSETQ. This CDR3 reads CASSFGGGPEAFF. The CDR3 DNA is TGCGCCAGCAGCTTTGGGGGCGGTCCTGAAGCTTTCTTT.

This clone showed up just once. The chain has TRBV5-1 and TRBJ2-7; 11 positions match TRBD2. The CDR3 is made up of 15 amino acids. CDR1 is SGHRS, CDR2 YFSETQ, per germline. Trimming removed 4 bases from V and 6 bases from J; junction bases left unmatched: 9. The CDR3 coding sequence is TGCGCCAGCAGCCATGTAGCGGGAGGGCCGAGCGAGCAGTACTTC. Translated, it gives CASSHVAGGPSEQYF. The variable domain in full, completed from reference TRBV5-1 and TRBJ2-7, reads KAGVTQTPRYLIKTRGQQVTLSCSPISGHRSVSWYQQTPGQGLQFLFEYFSETQRNKGNFPGRFSGRQFSNSRSEMNVSTLELGDSALYLCASSHVAGGPSEQYFGPGTRLTVT.

J is TRBJ1-4 and V is TRBV28; no firm D call. Per the germline V gene, CDR1 is MDHEN and CDR2 is SYDVKM. The CDR3 has 14 residues. V was cut by 5 bases and J by 3 bases, with 10 bases left in between. The CDR3 is CASSQLAPNEKLFF. The DNA of the CDR3 is TGTGCCAGCAGTCAGCTGGCTCCTAATGAAAAACTGTTTTTT.

The chain combines TRBV16 with TRBJ2-1, with 13 bases aligning to TRBD2. Germline loops: CDR1 KGHSY, CDR2 FQNENV. J gave up 3 bases and V 1 base, and 3 bases lay outside the gene matches. CDR3 length equals 17 residues. This chain's CDR3 is CASSQWTSGRGYNEQFF. CDR3 nucleotide sequence: TGTGCCAGCAGCCAATGGACTAGCGGGAGAGGCTACAATGAGCAGTTCTTC.

J is TRBJ1-1 and V is TRBV11-2; tentative D call: TRBD1 (5 bases). From germline, CDR1 is SGHAT and CDR2 FQNNGV. The V end was cut by 3 bases, the J end by 0 bases, with 8 bases between. This CDR3 has 14 amino acids. The CDR3 is CASSLTVMNTEAFF. For the CDR3, the DNA is TGTGCCAGCAGCTTGACAGTCATGAACACTGAAGCTTTCTTT.

V is TRBV29-1 and J is TRBJ2-7, with 8 bases aligning to TRBD1. Germline CDR1 is SQVTM and CDR2 is ANQGSEA. Trimming removed 3 bases from V and 3 bases from J; junction bases left unmatched: 4. The CDR3 runs 13 residues. For the CDR3, the DNA is TGCAGCGTTGATGACGGACAGGGCTACGAGCAGTACTTC. It specifies CSVDDGQGYEQYF.

V is TRBV28 and J is TRBJ2-4, with D perhaps matching TRBD1 (6 bases). Trimming left V 5 bases short and J 0 bases short, with 29 bases between. Germline CDR1 and CDR2: MDHEN and SYDVKM. The CDR3 spans 21 residues. DNA of the CDR3: TGTGCCAGCAGTCCGTTAACAGGGCTTCGGCAGGGTACACTAGCCAAAAACATTCAGTACTTC. Translating it yields CASSPLTGLRQGTLAKNIQYF.